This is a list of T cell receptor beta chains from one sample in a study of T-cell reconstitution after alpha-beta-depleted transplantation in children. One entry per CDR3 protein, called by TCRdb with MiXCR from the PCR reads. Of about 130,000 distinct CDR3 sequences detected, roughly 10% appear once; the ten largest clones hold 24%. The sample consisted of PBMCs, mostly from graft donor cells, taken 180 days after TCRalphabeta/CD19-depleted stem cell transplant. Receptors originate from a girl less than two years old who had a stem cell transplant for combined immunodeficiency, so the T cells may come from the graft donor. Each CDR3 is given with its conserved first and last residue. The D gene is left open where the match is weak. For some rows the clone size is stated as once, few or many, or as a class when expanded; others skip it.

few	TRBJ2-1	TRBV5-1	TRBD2	CASSLVLAEYNEQFF	TGCGCCAGCAGCTTGGTTCTAGCGGAGTACAATGAGCAGTTCTTC
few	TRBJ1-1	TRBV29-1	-	CSARSQRNTEAFF	TGCAGCGCCAGAAGTCAGCGTAACACTGAAGCTTTCTTT
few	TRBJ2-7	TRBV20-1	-	CSARERVAGPGEQYF	TGCAGTGCTAGAGAAAGGGTGGCAGGCCCTGGGGAGCAGTACTTC
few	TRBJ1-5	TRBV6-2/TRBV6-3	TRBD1	CASSYDRVNQPQHF	TGTGCCAGCAGTTACGACAGGGTCAATCAGCCCCAGCATTTT
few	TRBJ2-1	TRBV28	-	CASSLTTWRSYNEQFF	TGTGCCAGCAGTTTGACCACTTGGAGGTCCTACAATGAGCAGTTCTTC
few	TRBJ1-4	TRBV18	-	CASSLHRTTNEKLFF	TGTGCCAGCTCACTCCACCGCACAACTAATGAAAAACTGTTTTTT
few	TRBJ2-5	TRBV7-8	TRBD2	CASSPGLAGGPLQETQYF	TGTGCCAGCAGCCCAGGACTAGCGGGGGGGCCCCTTCAAGAGACCCAGTACTTC
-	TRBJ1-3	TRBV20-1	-	CSARGLTDSGNTIYF	TGCAGTGCTAGAGGTTTGACAGACTCTGGAAACACCATATATTTT
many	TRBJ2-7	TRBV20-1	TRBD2	CSASPGLGSFYEQYF	TGCAGTGCTAGTCCAGGACTAGGAAGCTTCTACGAGCAGTACTTC
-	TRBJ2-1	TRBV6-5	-	CASTDLWNEQFF	TGTGCCAGCACCGACCTTTGGAATGAGCAGTTCTTC
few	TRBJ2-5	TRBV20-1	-	CSARGGAIQETQYF	TGCAGTGCTAGAGGGGGGGCGATACAAGAGACCCAGTACTTC
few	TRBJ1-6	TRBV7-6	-	CASSLAEGSPLHF	TGTGCCAGCAGCTTAGCGGAAGGTTCACCCCTCCACTTT
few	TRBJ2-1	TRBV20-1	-	CSAAIDEQFF	TGCAGTGCTGCCATCGATGAGCAGTTCTTC
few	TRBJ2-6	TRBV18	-	CASSPFSSGANVLTF	TGTGCCAGCTCCCCCTTTAGCTCTGGGGCCAACGTCCTGACTTTC
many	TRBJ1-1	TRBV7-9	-	CASSSVKGEAFF	TGTGCCAGCAGCTCGGTAAAAGGTGAAGCTTTCTTT
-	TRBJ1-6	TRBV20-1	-	CSARYRSSYNSPLHF	TGCAGTGCTAGATACAGGAGCTCCTATAATTCACCCCTCCACTTT
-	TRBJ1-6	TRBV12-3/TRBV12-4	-	CASSLGRANSPLHF	TGTGCCAGCAGTTTAGGCCGGGCCAATTCACCCCTCCACTTT
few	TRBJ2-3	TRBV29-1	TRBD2	CSVEDPTSGSDTQYF	TGCAGCGTTGAAGATCCGACTAGCGGGTCGGATACGCAGTATTTT
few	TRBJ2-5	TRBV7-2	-	CASSLSGTVQETQYF	TGTGCCAGCAGCTTATCCGGGACGGTGCAAGAGACCCAGTACTTC
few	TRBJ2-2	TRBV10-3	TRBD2	CAIKVSGENTGELFF	TGTGCCATCAAGGTTAGCGGGGAGAACACCGGGGAGCTGTTTTTT
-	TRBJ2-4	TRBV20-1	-	CSARRGKNIQYF	TGCAGTGCTAGGCGGGGCAAAAACATTCAGTACTTC
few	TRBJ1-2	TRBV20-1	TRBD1	CSVTGTGLYGYTF	TGCAGTGTTACCGGGACAGGGCTGTATGGCTACACCTTC
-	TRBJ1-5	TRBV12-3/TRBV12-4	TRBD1	CASRRQGEGQPQHF	TGTGCCAGCAGACGACAGGGGGAAGGGCAGCCCCAGCATTTT
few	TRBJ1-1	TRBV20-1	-	CRAAGNTEAFF	TGCAGGGCAGCGGGGAACACTGAAGCTTTCTTT
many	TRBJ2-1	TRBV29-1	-	CSACGGPPGGDSYNEQFF	TGCAGCGCCTGTGGGGGGCCCCCAGGGGGAGACTCCTACAATGAGCAGTTCTTC
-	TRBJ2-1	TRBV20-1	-	CSARAASSYNEQFF	TGCAGTGCTAGGGCGGCCAGCTCCTACAATGAGCAGTTCTTC
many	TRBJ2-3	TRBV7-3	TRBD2	CASSSSGRWADTQYF	TGTGCCAGCAGCTCTAGCGGGAGATGGGCAGATACGCAGTATTTT
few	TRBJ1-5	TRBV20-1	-	CSARDPRDQPQHF	TGCAGTGCTAGAGATCCCAGGGACCAGCCCCAGCATTTT
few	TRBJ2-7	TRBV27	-	CASSLAPDSIYEQYF	TGTGCCAGCAGTTTAGCCCCTGACAGCATCTACGAGCAGTACTTC
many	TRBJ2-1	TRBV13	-	CASSSTSYNEQFF	TGTGCCAGCAGCTCGACTAGCTACAATGAGCAGTTCTTC
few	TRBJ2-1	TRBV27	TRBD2	CASSLELAMDEQFF	TGTGCCAGCAGTTTAGAACTAGCGATGGATGAGCAGTTCTTC
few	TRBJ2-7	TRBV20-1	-	CSASNRKYEQYF	TGCAGTGCTAGTAACAGAAAGTACGAGCAGTACTTC
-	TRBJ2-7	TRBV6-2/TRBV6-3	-	CASSYSGRSYEQYF	TGTGCCAGCAGTTACTCCGGCAGGTCCTACGAGCAGTACTTC
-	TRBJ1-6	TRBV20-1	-	CSARFYNSPLHF	TGCAGTGCTAGATTCTATAATTCACCCCTCCACTTT
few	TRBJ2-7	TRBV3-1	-	CASSQGRASSYEQYF	TGTGCCAGCAGCCAAGGGAGGGCCAGCTCCTACGAGCAGTACTTC
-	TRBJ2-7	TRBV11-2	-	CASSWSSTYEQYF	TGTGCCAGCAGCTGGAGTTCTACTTACGAGCAGTACTTC
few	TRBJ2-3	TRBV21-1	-	CASSKRTGGESDTQYF	TGTGCCAGCAGCAAAAGGACAGGGGGCGAGTCCGATACGCAGTATTTT
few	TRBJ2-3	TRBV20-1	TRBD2	CSAAPGLAVLRGTDTQYF	TGCAGTGCGGCCCCGGGACTAGCAGTCCTCCGGGGCACAGATACGCAGTATTTT
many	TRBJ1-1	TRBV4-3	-	CASSPQNGGGNTEAFF	TGCGCCAGCAGCCCCCAAAACGGAGGGGGGAACACTGAAGCTTTCTTT
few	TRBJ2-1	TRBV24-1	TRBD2	CATSDRESGREEQFF	TGTGCCACCAGTGATAGGGAGAGCGGGAGGGAAGAGCAGTTCTTC
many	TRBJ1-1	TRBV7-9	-	CASSLAGQEAFF	TGTGCCAGCAGCTTAGCAGGACAGGAAGCTTTCTTT
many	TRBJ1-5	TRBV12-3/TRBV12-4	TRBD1	CASSPRGQKSNQPQHF	TGTGCCAGCAGCCCTAGGGGACAGAAGAGCAATCAGCCCCAGCATTTT
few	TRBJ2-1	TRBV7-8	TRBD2	CASSFRAGGRTYNEQFF	TGTGCCAGCAGCTTTCGAGCGGGGGGGCGAACCTACAATGAGCAGTTCTTC